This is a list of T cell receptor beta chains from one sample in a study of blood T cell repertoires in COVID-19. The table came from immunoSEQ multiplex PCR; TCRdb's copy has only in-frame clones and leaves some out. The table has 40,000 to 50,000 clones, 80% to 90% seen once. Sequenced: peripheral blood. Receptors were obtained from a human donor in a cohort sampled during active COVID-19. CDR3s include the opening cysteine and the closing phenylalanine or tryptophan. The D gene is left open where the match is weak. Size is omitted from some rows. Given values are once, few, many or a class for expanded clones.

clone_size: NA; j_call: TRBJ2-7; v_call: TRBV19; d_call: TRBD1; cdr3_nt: TGTGCCAGTAGTATCCGGACAGGAGTGGGGGAGCAGTACTTC; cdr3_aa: CASSIRTGVGEQYF
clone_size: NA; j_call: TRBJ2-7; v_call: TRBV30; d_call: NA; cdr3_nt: TGTGCCTGGAGTTCCAAACCCCTAAAGTATTCCTACGAGCAGTACTTC; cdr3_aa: CAWSSKPLKYSYEQYF
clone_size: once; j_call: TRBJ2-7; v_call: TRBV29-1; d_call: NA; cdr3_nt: TGCAGCGTTAGCCTTAAGGGGGACCGGCTCATCTACGAGCAGTACTTC; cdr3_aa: CSVSLKGDRLIYEQYF
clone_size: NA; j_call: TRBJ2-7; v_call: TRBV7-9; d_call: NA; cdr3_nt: TGTGCCAGCAGCTTAATAAGATGGGACACCTACGAGCAGTACTTC; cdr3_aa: CASSLIRWDTYEQYF
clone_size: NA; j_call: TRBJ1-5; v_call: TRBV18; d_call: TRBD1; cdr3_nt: TGTGCCAGCTCACATGGACAGGGGGATAATCAGCCCCAGCATTTT; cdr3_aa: CASSHGQGDNQPQHF
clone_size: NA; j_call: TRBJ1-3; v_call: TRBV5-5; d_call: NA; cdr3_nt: TGTGCCAGCAGCCAAGGGGAATCGAGAAACACCATATATTTT; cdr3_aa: CASSQGESRNTIYF
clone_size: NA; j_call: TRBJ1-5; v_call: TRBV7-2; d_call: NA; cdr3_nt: TGTGCCAGCAGCTTAGACAGGACGGGCAATCAGCCCCAGCATTTT; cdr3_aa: CASSLDRTGNQPQHF
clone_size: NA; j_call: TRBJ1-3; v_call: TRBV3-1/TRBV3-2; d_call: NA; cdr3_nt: TGTGCCAGCAGCCGCGACAGATTAGGCTCTGGAAACACCATATATTTT; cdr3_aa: CASSRDRLGSGNTIYF
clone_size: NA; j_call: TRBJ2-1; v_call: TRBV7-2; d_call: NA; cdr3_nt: TGTGCCAGCAGCTTAGGACTGTACAATGAGCAGTTCTTC; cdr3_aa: CASSLGLYNEQFF
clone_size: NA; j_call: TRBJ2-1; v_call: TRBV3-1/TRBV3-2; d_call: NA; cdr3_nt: TGTGCCAGCAGCCAATATAACAATCCGGGATACAATGAGCAGTTCTTC; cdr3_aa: CASSQYNNPGYNEQFF
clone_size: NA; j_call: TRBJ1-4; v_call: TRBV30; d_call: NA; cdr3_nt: TGTGCCTGGAATTCGGGGGGGATGAATGAAAAACTGTTTTTT; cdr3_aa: CAWNSGGMNEKLFF
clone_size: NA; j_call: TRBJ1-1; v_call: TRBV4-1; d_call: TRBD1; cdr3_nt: TGCGCCAGCAGCCAAGTCTCCGGGACAGAGGCTGAAGCTTTCTTT; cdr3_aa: CASSQVSGTEAEAFF
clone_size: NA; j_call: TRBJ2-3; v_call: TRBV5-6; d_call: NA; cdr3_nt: TGTGCCAGCATCACCAGGTACGGCAGCCTCATTGGAACAGATACGCAGTATTTT; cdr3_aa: CASITRYGSLIGTDTQYF
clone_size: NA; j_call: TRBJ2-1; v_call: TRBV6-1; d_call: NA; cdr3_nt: TGTGCCGTACAAGGGGCCCAAATCGACAATGAGCAGTTCTTC; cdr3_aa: CAVQGAQIDNEQFF
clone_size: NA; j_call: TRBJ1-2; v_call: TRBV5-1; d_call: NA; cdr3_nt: TGCGCCAGCAGTGTGAGACAGGCCTATGGCTACACCTTC; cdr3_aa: CASSVRQAYGYTF
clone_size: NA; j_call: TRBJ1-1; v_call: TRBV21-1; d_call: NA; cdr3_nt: TGTGCCAGCAGCAATATCGGGACAGGGGGCGATCGCACTGAAGCTTTCTTT; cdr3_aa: CASSNIGTGGDRTEAFF
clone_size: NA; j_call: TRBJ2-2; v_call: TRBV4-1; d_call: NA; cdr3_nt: TGCGCCAGCAGCCAAGATAGCGGAGACACCGGGGAGCTGTTTTTT; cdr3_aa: CASSQDSGDTGELFF
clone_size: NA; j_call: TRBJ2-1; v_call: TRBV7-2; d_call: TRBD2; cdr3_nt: TGTGCCAGCAGCTTCGGCGGGGGGGCCACTGAGCAGTTCTTC; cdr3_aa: CASSFGGGATEQFF
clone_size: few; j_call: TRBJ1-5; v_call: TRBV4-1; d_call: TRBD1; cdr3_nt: TGCGCCAGCAGCCCCATGGAGGGGGCGGAGAGCAATCAGCCCCAGCATTTT; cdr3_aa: CASSPMEGAESNQPQHF
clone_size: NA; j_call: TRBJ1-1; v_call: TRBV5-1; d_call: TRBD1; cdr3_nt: TGCGCCAGCAGCTTTGTGGTGGACAGGCCTAAGAACACTGAAGCTTTCTTT; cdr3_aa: CASSFVVDRPKNTEAFF
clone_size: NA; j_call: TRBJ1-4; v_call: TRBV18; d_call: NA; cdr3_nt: TGTGCCAGCTCCCCCTCCGGGGAAAAACTGTTTTTT; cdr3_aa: CASSPSGEKLFF
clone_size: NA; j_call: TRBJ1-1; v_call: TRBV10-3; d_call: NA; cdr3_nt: TGTGCCATCAGTGACGCGAAGAACACTGAAGCTTTCTTT; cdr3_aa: CAISDAKNTEAFF